Described below is a single T cell receptor beta chain sequence and its context. The data were taken from a study of T cells after yellow fever vaccination. This CDR3 comprises 14 residues. Germline V gene sequence: CDR1 PRHDT, CDR2 FYEKMQ (reference sequence). V lost 5 bases and J 5 bases, leaving 15 bases between the germline ends. Each CDR3 protein is one row after TCRdb ran MiXCR on the 5' RACE reads. The table shows 170,000 or so distinct CDR3 sequences, with approximately 10% occurring only once. The TCR was taken from a man younger than 30 who received the YFV17D yellow fever vaccine. The sequences come from CD8+ T cells sorted from PBMCs, collected 45 days after the yellow fever booster vaccination. The chain couples TRBV13 to TRBJ2-5, with D possibly being TRBD1 or TRBD2 (5 bases each). CDR3 in DNA: TGTGCCAGCAGCCTCGGGACCTCTGAGGAGACCCAGTACTTC. Translation: CASSLGTSEETQYF.